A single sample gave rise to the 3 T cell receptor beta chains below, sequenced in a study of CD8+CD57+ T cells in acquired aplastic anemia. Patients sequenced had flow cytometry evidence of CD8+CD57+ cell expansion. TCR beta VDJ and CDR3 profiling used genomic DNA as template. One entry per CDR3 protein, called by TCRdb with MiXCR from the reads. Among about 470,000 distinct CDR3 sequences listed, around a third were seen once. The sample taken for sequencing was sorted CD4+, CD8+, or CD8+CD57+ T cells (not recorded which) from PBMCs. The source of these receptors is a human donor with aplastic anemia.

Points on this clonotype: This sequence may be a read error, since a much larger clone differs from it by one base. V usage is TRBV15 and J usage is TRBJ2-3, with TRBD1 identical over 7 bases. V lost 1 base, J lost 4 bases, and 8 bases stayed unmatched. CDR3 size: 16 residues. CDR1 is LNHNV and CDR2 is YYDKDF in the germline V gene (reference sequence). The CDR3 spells CATSRGRDRSADTQYF. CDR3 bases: TGTGCCACCAGCAGAGGCCGGGACAGATCCGCAGATACGCAGTATTTT.

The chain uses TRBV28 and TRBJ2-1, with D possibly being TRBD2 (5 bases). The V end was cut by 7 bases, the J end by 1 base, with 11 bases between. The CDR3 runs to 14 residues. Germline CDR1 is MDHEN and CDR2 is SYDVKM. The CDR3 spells CASIPDWSYNEQFF. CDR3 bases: TGTGCCAGCATCCCGGACTGGTCCTACAATGAGCAGTTCTTC.

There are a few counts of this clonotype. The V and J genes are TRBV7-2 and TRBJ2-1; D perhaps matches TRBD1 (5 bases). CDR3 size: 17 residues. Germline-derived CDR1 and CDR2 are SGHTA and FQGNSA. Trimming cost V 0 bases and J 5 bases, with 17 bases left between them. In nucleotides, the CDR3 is TGTGCCAGCAGCTTAGCCTCTCGAGGCTTGGGGCACAATGAGCAGTTCTTC. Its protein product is CASSLASRGLGHNEQFF.